One sample yielded the 5 T cell receptor beta chains listed below, sequenced in a study of cytomegalovirus exposure and HLA in healthy donors. The PCR employed 60 Vbeta primers together with 13 Jbeta primers. Libraries were prepared by immunoSEQ multiplex PCR; TCRdb keeps only in-frame clonotypes and omits some of them. The table has 150,000 to 200,000 clones, around four fifths seen once. The sample taken for sequencing was PBMCs. These receptors were collected from a man between 50 and 59 years old in good health and CMV-seronegative.

This clone was picked up one time. The V gene is TRBV2, the J gene TRBJ2-7, with D unclear. V gave up 6 bases and J gave up 2 bases, with 11 bases separating them. Germline CDR1 is SNHLY and CDR2 is FYNNEI. The CDR3 is 13 residues long. DNA for the CDR3: TGTGCCAGCAGCCCAAGAGTGCCCTACGAGCAGTACTTC. Translated: CASSPRVPYEQYF. Full variable domain (remainder filled in from reference TRBV2 and TRBJ2-7): EPEVTQTPSHQVTQMGQEVILRCVPISNHLYFYWYRQILGQKVEFLVSFYNNEISEKSEIFDDQFSVERPDGSNFTLKIRSTKLEDSAMYFCASSPRVPYEQYFGPGTRLTVT.

This clone was seen only once. The chain has TRBV5-1 and TRBJ2-3, with D maybe TRBD2 (5 bases). The CDR3 is made up of 14 amino acids. CDR1 and CDR2 from the germline V gene are SGHRS and YFSETQ. V was clipped by 0 bases and J by 5 bases, with 10 bases between them. The DNA of the CDR3 is TGCGCCAGCAGCTTGGGGGAGAAGGTAGATACGCAGTATTTT. Translated: CASSLGEKVDTQYF.

This rearrangement joins TRBV2 to TRBJ1-1; D is perhaps TRBD1 (6 bases). This CDR3 is built from 14 residues. V lost 2 bases and J lost 2, with 9 bases in between. CDR1 is SNHLY and CDR2 is FYNNEI in the germline V gene. CDR3 sequence (DNA): TGTGCCAGCAGTGAATTGGGGGCTAACACTGAAGCTTTCTTT. It translates to CASSELGANTEAFF.

The rearrangement joins TRBV6-1 to TRBJ1-1, with D hard to call. V shed 6 bases and J shed 1 base, with 3 bases lying between them. CDR1 MNHNS and CDR2 SASEGT come from the germline V gene. The CDR3 runs 11 residues. In DNA, the CDR3 is TGTGCCAGCAGACAGAACACTGAAGCTTTCTTT. Translated, it gives CASRQNTEAFF.

Turning to this clone: The junction and the germline gene differ at one end; a read error may be behind it. J is TRBJ2-5 and V is TRBV14; 11 bases fit TRBD2. The CDR3 covers 13 residues. CDR1 and CDR2 (germline): SGHDN, FVKESK. As DNA, the CDR3 is TGTGCCAGCAGCCAAGCCCTAGCGGGGGGTTCTCACTTC. Translating it yields CASSQALAGGSHF.